The T cell receptor (beta chain) described here comes from a study of radiotherapy plus CTLA-4 blockade in lung cancer. Study overall: Objective responses emerged in 15% to 20% of patients, and 31% attained disease control.

Germline V gene data show CDR1 as SGHVS and CDR2 as FNYEAQ. The CDR3 totals 15 residues. V was shortened by 4 bases and J by 1 base, with 13 bases between the two germline ends. TCRdb's copy holds only in-frame clones and misses some; the assay was immunoSEQ multiplex PCR. The sample lists 40,000 or so clones; 70% to 75% were seen once. Those patients who had chemo-refractory metastatic non-small-cell lung cancer were given focal radiation along with CTLA-4 blockade through ipilimumab. The study, taken as a whole, reports: Early blood T cell clone dynamics, with interferon-beta, were reported to best predict response. After radiotherapy and ipilimumab, tumor-derived clones expanded in peripheral blood.

Concerning this clone itself: The antigen remains unidentified.

This chain links TRBV7-6 with TRBJ1-1; maybe TRBD1 (6 bases). The sample here was peripheral blood, taken from a patient treated with radiotherapy plus ipilimumab. This receptor was obtained from a human donor with non-small cell lung cancer who had stable disease on radiotherapy plus ipilimumab. CDR3 loop: CASSWTGGQNTEAFF. CDR3 DNA sequence: TGTGCCAGCAGCTGGACCGGGGGACAGAACACTGAAGCTTTCTTT.